These T cell receptor beta chains were read from a single sample in a study of T-cell reconstitution after alpha-beta-depleted transplantation in children. MiXCR, run by TCRdb on the PCR reads, gives a single entry per CDR3 protein. Of a few hundred thousand distinct CDR3 sequences listed, 10% are singletons. The source was PBMCs from the stem cell graft donor, collected from the stem cell graft. These receptors came from a human donor who donated a stem cell graft to a child with acute lymphoblastic leukemia. The CDR3 runs from the conserved cysteine through the conserved F or W. A D gene is named only where the DNA matches it firmly.

d_call j_call v_call cdr3_aa
- TRBJ2-1 TRBV7-9 CASSPPSGASYNEQFF
- TRBJ1-4 TRBV7-2 CASSPRGGAEKLFF
- TRBJ1-3 TRBV30 CAWSEGFGNTIYF
- TRBJ2-7 TRBV19 CASRQRRSSYEQYF
TRBD2 TRBJ2-2 TRBV20-1 CCARAPTSGGNTGELFF
- TRBJ2-2 TRBV7-3 CASSWGPTNTGELFF
- TRBJ2-1 TRBV5-1 CASSLEGGRYNEQFF
- TRBJ2-5 TRBV3-1 CASSQDYAQETQYF
- TRBJ2-7 TRBV9 CASSVVAAGPPYEQYF
TRBD1 TRBJ2-7 TRBV29-1 CSVPSGQGAEEQYF
- TRBJ2-7 TRBV20-1 CSARGGGAPEYF
- TRBJ1-4 TRBV6-1 CASRDQSATNEKLFF
- TRBJ2-1 TRBV7-8 CASSSSRGSYNEQFF
- TRBJ1-4 TRBV4-3 CASSQIREEKLFF
- TRBJ1-6 TRBV7-2 CATEVDSRAYSPLHF
- TRBJ2-5 TRBV20-1 CSARGEGPGETQYF
- TRBJ2-7 TRBV20-1 CSAYPGLESYEQYF
- TRBJ2-5 TRBV11-2 CASSLGVIGWQEIQETQYF
TRBD2 TRBJ2-7 TRBV18 CASSPPGIAGSHEQYF
TRBD1 TRBJ2-1 TRBV27 CASSYEGQGNDEQFF
- TRBJ1-5 TRBV7-8 CASSLRSNQPQHF
TRBD2 TRBJ2-1 TRBV20-1 CSARVGGLAGNLFF
- TRBJ2-3 TRBV5-1 CASRLRGESTDTQYF
TRBD2 TRBJ2-1 TRBV28 CASSLGGSGSYNEQFF
- TRBJ1-5 TRBV15 CATSIGNQPQHF
- TRBJ2-1 TRBV10-3 CAISSTSYPGNEQFF
- TRBJ2-1 TRBV11-1 CASSDVVARSGLYNEQFF
TRBD1 TRBJ2-1 TRBV5-1 CASSKATGNNEQFF
- TRBJ2-1 TRBV20-1 CSAEGQSSYNEQFF
TRBD1 TRBJ1-5 TRBV7-2 CASSPRTGDQPQHF
- TRBJ1-5 TRBV5-6 CASSLLPDQPQHF
TRBD2 TRBJ2-7 TRBV29-1 CSVEAWGLAESGPTYEQYF
TRBD1 TRBJ2-7 TRBV27 CASSSWDSGRAYEQYF
- TRBJ1-6 TRBV6-5 CASSYGANSPLHF
TRBD2 TRBJ2-3 TRBV29-1 CSVSSGSWDTQYF
- TRBJ2-1 TRBV6-2/TRBV6-3 CASSDPPGVGYEQFF
- TRBJ1-3 TRBV5-1 CASGPGSSGNTIYF
- TRBJ2-6 TRBV7-9 CASRPSSYGANVLTF
- TRBJ2-1 TRBV4-1 CASSAGTEQFF
- TRBJ2-3 TRBV12-3/TRBV12-4 CASRGADTQYF
- TRBJ2-5 TRBV29-1 CSVDEEGQETQYF
- TRBJ2-3 TRBV5-4 CASSLGLGSTDTQYF
- TRBJ2-1 TRBV6-2/TRBV6-3 CASSFSGDIDDEQFF
TRBD1 TRBJ1-1 TRBV12-3/TRBV12-4 CASSLGGTASLAFF
- TRBJ2-5 TRBV5-1 CASSLGLFQETQYF
TRBD2 TRBJ2-7 TRBV4-3 CASSHLAGASSNYEQYF
TRBD2 TRBJ2-2 TRBV4-3 CASSQDLNGRAVYTGELFF
- TRBJ2-7 TRBV12-3/TRBV12-4 CASSRTGINYEQYF
- TRBJ2-5 TRBV12-3/TRBV12-4 CASRFIEGETQYF
- TRBJ2-7 TRBV7-6 CASSSGTMDYEQYF
- TRBJ2-1 TRBV20-1 CSVDFSGYNEQFF
TRBD1 TRBJ2-3 TRBV20-1 CSARDPAGTGSSDTQYF
TRBD1 TRBJ1-2 TRBV7-2 CASSSWTGLNYGYTF
TRBD1 TRBJ2-3 TRBV5-1 CASSASDRSTDTQYF
- TRBJ2-1 TRBV6-2/TRBV6-3 CASSGDSDEQFF
- TRBJ2-3 TRBV5-1 CASSYTGSTDTQYF
- TRBJ2-1 TRBV28 CASSLFLTNEQFF